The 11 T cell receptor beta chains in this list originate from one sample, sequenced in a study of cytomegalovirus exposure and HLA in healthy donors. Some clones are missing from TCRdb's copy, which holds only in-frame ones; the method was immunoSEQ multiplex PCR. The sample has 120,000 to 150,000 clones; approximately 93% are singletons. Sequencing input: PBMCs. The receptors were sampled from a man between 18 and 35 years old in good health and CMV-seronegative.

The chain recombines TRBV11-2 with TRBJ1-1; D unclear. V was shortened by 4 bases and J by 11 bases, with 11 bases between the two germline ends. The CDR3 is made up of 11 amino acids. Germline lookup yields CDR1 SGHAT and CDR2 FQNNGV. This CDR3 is CASSSTRSAFF. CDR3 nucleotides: TGTGCCAGCAGCTCGACCCGGAGCGCTTTCTTT.

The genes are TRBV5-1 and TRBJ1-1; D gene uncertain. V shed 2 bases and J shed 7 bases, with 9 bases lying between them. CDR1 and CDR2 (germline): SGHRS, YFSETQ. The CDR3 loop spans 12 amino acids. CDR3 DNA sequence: TGCGCCAGCAGCTTAGTACCCGGTGAAGCTTTCTTT. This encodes CASSLVPGEAFF.

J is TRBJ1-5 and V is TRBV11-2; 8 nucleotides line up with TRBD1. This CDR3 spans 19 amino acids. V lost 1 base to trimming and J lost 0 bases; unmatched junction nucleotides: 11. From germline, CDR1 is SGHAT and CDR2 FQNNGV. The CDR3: CASSLGSDRVPYSNQPQHF. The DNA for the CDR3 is TGTGCCAGCAGCTTAGGGTCGGACAGGGTGCCCTATAGCAATCAGCCCCAGCATTTT.

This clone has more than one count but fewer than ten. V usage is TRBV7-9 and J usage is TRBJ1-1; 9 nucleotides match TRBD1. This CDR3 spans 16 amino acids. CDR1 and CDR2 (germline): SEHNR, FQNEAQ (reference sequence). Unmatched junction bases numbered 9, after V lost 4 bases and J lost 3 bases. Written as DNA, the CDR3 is TGTGCCAGCAGCTCGGGACAGGGACCTTACGACACTGAAGCTTTCTTT. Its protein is CASSSGQGPYDTEAFF.

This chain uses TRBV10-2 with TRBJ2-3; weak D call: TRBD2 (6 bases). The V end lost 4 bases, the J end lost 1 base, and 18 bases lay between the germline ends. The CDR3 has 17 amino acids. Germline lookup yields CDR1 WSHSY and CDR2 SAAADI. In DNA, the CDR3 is TGCGCCAGCAGTGCGCCCCGCGGGACTTCAGGCACAGATACGCAGTATTTT. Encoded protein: CASSAPRGTSGTDTQYF.

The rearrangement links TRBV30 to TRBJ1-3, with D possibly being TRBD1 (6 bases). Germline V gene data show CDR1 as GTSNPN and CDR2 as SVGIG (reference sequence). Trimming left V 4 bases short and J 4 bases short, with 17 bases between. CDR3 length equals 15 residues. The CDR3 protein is CAWKAQGFSGNTIYF. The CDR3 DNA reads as TGTGCCTGGAAGGCACAGGGATTTTCAGGAAACACCATATATTTT.

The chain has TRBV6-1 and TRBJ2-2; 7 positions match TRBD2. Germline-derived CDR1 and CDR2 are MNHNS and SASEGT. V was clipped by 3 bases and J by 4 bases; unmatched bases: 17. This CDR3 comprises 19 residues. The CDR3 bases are TGTGCCAGCAGTGACCCATGGGGGGGAAGAGGGCAGGGCACCGGGGAGCTGTTTTTT. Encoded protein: CASSDPWGGRGQGTGELFF.

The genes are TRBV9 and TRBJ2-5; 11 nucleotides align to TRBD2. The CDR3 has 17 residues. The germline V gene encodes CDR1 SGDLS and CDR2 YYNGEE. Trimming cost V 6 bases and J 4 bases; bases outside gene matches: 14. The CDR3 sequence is CASTSTGLAGGGETQYF. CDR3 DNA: TGTGCCAGCACCTCCACCGGGCTAGCGGGAGGAGGAGAGACCCAGTACTTC.

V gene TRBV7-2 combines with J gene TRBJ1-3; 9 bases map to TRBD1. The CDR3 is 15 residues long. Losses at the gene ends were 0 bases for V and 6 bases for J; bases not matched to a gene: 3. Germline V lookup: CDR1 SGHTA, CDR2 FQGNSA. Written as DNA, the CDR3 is TGTGCCAGCAGCTTAGCGAACAGGGGGCTAAACACCATATATTTT. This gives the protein CASSLANRGLNTIYF.

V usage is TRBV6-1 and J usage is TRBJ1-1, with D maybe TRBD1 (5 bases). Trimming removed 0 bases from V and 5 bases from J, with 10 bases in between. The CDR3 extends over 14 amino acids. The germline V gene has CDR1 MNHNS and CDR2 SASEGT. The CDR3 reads CASSEASRGTEAFF. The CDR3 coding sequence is TGTGCCAGCAGTGAAGCAAGTCGGGGGACTGAAGCTTTCTTT.

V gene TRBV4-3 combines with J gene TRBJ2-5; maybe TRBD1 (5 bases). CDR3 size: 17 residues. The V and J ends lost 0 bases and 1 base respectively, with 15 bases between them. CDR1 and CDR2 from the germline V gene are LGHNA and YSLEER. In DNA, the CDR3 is TGCGCCAGCAGCCAAGAATTCAGGGTCCCCAGCCAAGAGACCCAGTACTTC. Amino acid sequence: CASSQEFRVPSQETQYF.